This entry is about one TCR beta chain. Its antigen has not been determined. No qualities accompany the bases; no much larger clone lies one base away. The source of the sample is a study of shared clonotypes between healthy human individuals (dated by TCRdb to about 2020). Regarding the study in general: Three men and a couple of women, aged 18 to 49 years, made up the cohort. Leukapheresis yielded between about 0.9 and 8.9 billion PBMCs per donor. Libraries were prepared and TCR repertoires were sequenced by different laboratories using diverse techniques, in order to increase sequencing depth and limit assay-specific biases. Blood TCR repertoires of a handful of healthy adults were deeply sequenced to estimate repertoire size and the extent of clonotype sharing between individuals. Results the study describes overall, beyond this receptor: The genetic and exposure-history diversity represented was limited by the small number of donors. Sampling was limited to blood, and TCR repertoires in tissue likely differ from TCR repertoires in blood. Pairwise subsampling indicated that sequencing depth was expected to affect the degree of clonotype sharing among donors.

Healthy HIV-negative adults with no recently reported acute infections or vaccinations were included as donors. All donors were Caucasian adults living in Nashville, Tennessee, USA. For unsorted samples, roughly 91 million PBMCs were counted, and genomic DNA was extracted using the QIAamp DNA Blood Mini kit. Blood was obtained by leukapheresis, after which PBMCs were separated by Ficoll-Histopaque density gradient centrifugation and cryopreserved in liquid nitrogen vapor phase. TCR CDR3 regions were amplified from genomic DNA by multiplex PCR using the deep immunoSEQ assay. Extracted genomic DNA from each cell subset was distributed evenly across all wells of several immunoSEQ 96-well plates, and each plate was treated as a replicate. For unsorted PBMC, 250 to 300 ng genomic DNA, equal to about 29,000 T cell genomes, was loaded into each replicate PCR. Ten immunoSEQ deep assay plates were used to sequence unsorted PBMC genomic DNA. The purified libraries were quantified using a Qubit 3.0 fluorometer, sized with a Bioanalyzer 2100, and then quantified again using the KAPA Library Quantification kit. Each immunoSEQ 96-well plate was sequenced on its own single-read 150-cycle Illumina NextSeq 550 flow cell. The original pipeline was this. Because the immunoSEQ output held only junctional sequences and lacked quality scores, the filtering could not match the filtering applied to full-length reads. Sequences were annotated with PyIR, a Python wrapper for IgBLAST v1.9, using IMGT germline references to assign V/J genes and CDR3. Reads were filtered out if the reads had weak V/J assignments (E-value above 1e-6), no CDR3, stop codons, out-of-frame junctions, or ambiguous translated residues. V3J clonotypes were defined as sequences sharing the same inferred V gene, J gene, and CDR3 amino acid sequence. Percentage overlap between repertoires was calculated by dividing the number of shared unique clonotypes by the size of the smaller repertoire. RTK rarefaction, the Chao1 estimator, and Recon v2.1 estimates of unobserved clonotypes were used to assess repertoire richness. TCRdb holds this immuneACCESS table with in-frame rearrangements only. Some clones are missing; in checked studies, unresolved V genes explain under half, and the rest has no known cause. Clone size and V and J calls were adopted from that table, with D and trimming inferred from the DNA. This sample has roughly 500,000 clones in its table, and 70% to 80% of those were observed once. About 13% of the sample is in the top ten clones.

According to the germline V gene, CDR1 reads MRHNA and CDR2 reads SNTAGT. V is shortened by 6 bases, J by 8 bases, and the region joining them spans 13 bases. The CDR3, from cysteine to phenylalanine, totals 13 residues. This entry keeps only the CDR3 DNA: 39 bases, framed from base 1. The clonotype originates from a middle-aged woman in good health. Some clones in this sample may be carry-over from other donors' samples. The rearrangement combines TRBV6-4 with TRBJ2-2, with the identity of the D gene unclear. Sequencing used PBMCs. The encoded CDR3 is CASSETATGELFF. The DNA is as follows: TGTGCCAGCAGCGAGACCGCGACGGGGGAGCTGTTTTTT.